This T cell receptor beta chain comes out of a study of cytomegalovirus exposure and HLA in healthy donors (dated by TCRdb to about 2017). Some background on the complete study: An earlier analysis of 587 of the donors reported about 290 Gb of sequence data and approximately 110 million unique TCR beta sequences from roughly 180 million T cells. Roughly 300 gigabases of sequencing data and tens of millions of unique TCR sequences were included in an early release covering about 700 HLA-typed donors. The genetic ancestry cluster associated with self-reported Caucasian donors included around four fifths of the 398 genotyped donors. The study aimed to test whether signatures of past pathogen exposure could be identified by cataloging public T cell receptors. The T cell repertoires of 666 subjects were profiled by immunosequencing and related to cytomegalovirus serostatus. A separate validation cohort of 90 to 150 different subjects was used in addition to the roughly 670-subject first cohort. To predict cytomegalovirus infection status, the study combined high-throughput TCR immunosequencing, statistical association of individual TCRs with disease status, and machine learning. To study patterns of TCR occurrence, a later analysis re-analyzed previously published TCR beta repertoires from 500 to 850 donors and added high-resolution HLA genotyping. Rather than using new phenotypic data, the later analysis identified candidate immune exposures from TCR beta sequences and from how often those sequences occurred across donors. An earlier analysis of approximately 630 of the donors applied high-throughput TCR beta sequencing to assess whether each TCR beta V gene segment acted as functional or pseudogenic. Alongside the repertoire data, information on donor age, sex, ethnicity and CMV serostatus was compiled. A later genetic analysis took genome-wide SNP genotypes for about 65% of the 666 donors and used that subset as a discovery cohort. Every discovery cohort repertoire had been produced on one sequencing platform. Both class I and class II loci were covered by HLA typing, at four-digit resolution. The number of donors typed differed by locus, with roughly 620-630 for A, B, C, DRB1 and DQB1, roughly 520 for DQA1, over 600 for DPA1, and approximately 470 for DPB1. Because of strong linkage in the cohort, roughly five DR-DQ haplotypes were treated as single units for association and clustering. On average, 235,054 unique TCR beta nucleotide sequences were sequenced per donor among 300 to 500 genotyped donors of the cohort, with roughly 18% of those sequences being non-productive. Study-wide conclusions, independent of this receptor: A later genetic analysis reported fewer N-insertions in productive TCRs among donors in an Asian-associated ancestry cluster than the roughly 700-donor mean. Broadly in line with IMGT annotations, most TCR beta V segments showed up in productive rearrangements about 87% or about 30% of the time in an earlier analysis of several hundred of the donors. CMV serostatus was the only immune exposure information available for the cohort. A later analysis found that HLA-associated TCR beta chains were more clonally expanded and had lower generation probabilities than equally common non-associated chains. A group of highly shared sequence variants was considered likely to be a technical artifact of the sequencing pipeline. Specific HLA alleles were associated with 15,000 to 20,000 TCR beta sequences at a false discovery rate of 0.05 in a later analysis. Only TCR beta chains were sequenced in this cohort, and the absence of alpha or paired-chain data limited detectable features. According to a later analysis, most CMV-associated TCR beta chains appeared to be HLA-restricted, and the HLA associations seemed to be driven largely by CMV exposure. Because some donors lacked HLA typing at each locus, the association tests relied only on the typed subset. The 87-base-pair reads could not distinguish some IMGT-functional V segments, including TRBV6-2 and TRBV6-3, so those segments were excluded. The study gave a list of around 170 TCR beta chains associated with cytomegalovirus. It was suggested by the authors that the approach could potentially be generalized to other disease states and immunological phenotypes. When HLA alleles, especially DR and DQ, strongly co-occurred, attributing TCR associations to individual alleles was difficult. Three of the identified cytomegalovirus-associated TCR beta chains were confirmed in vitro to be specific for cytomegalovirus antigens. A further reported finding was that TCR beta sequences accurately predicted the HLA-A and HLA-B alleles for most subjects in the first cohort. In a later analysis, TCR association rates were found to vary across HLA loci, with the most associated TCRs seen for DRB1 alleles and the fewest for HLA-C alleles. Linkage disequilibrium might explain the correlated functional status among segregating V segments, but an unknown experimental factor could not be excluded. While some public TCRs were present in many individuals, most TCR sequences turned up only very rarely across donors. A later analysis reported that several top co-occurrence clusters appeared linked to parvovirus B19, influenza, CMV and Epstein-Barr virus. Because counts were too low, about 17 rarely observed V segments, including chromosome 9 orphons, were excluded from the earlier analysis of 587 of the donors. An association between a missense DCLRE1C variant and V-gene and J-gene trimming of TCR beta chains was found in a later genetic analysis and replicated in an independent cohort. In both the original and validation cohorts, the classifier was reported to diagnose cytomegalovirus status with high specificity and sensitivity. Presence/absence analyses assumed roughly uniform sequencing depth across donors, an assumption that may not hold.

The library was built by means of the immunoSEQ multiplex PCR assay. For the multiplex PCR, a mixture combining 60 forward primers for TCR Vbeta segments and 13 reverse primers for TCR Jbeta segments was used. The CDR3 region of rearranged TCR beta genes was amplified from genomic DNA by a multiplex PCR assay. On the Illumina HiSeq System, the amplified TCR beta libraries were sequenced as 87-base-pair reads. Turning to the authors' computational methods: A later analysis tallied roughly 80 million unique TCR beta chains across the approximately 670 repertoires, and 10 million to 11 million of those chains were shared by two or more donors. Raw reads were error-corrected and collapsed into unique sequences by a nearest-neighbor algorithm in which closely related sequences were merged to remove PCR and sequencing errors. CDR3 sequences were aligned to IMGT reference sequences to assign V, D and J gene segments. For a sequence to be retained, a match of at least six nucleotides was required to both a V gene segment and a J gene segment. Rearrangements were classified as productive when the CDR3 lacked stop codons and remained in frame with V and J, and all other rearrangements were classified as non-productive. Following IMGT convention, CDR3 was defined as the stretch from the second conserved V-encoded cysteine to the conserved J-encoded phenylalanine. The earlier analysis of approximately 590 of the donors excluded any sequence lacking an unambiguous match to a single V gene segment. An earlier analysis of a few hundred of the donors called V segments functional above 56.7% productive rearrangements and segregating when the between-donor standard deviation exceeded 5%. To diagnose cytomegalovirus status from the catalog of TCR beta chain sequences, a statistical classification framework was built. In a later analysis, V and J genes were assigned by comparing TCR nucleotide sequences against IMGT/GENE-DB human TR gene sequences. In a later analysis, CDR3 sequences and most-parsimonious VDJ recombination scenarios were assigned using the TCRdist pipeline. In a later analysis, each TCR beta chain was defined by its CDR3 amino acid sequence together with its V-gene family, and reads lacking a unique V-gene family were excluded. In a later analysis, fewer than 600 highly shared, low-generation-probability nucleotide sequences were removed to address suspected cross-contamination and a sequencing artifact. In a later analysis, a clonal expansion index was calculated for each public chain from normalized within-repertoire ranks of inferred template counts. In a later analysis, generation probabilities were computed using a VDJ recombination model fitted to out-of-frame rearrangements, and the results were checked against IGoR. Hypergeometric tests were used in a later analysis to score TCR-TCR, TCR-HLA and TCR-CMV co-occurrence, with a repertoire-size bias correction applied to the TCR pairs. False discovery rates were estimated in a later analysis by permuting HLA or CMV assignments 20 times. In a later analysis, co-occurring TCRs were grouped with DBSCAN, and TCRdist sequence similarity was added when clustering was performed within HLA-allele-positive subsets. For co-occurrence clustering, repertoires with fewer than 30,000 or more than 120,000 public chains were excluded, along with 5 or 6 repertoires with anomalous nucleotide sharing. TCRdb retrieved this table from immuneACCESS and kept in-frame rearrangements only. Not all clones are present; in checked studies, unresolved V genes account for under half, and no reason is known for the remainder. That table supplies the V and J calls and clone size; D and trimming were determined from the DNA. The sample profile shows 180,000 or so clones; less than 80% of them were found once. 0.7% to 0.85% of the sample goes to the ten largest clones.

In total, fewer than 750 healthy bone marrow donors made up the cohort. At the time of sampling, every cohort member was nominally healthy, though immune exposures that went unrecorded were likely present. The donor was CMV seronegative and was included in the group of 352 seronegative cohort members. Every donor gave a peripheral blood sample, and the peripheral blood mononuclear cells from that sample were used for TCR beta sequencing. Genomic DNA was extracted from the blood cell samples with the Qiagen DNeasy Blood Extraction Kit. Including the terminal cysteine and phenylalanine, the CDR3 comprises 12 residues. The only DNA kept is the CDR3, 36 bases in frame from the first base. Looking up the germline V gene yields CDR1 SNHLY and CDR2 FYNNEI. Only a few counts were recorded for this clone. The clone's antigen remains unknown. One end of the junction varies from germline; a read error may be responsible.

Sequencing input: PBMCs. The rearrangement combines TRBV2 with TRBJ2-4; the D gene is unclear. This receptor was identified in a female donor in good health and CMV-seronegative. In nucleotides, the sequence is TGTGCCAGCAGTGTAATTATAAACAGTCAGTACTTC. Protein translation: CASSVIINSQYF.